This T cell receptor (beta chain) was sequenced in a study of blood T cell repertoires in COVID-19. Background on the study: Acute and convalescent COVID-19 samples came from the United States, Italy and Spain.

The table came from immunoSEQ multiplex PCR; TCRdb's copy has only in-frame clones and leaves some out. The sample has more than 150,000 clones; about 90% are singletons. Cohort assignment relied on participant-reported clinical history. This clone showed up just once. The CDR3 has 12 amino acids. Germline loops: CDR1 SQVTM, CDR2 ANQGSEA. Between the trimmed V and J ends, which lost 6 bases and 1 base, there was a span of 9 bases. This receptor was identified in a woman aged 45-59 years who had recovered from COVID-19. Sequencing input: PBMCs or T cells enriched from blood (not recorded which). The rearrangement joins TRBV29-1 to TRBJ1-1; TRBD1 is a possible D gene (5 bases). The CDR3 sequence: CSVAQGNTEAFF. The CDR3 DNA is TGCAGCGTAGCTCAGGGGAACACTGAAGCTTTCTTT.